Below, 31 T cell receptor beta chains from the same sample are listed, as sequenced in a study of CD8 T cells in ankylosing spondylitis. TCRdb independently ran MiXCR on the 5' RACE reads; one entry per CDR3 protein. In the table there are approximately 190,000 distinct CDR3 sequences, over 10% of which are singletons. Sample: blood, either unsorted or a sorted T cell fraction (not recorded which). These receptor sequences come from a female donor with ankylosing spondylitis or in good health (not recorded which).

The table lists this clonotype with a few counts. The chain has TRBV18 and TRBJ2-7, with D possibly TRBD1 on 5 matching bases. V was cut by 0 bases and J by 3 bases, with 12 bases left in between. The germline CDR1 and CDR2 sequences are KGHSH and LQKENI. The CDR3 has 15 residues. The CDR3 reads CASSPPGRALYEQYF. Here the CDR3 DNA reads TGTGCCAGCTCACCACCGGGCAGGGCCCTCTACGAGCAGTACTTC.

This clonotype appeared a few times. The chain couples TRBV11-2 to TRBJ1-1, with unresolved D. V was shortened by 1 base and J by 10 bases, with 16 bases between the two germline ends. The CDR3 extends over 14 amino acids. Germline values: CDR1 SGHAT, CDR2 FQNNGV. CDR3 sequence reads: CASSLGRTPKSAFF. In DNA form, the CDR3 reads TGTGCCAGCAGCTTAGGCCGGACCCCTAAGTCAGCTTTCTTT.

Comment on this clonotype: A much larger clone sits a single nucleotide away, making a read error possible. This chain joins TRBV6-6 and TRBJ2-7; a weak D match, TRBD2 (6 bases). The CDR3 consists of 12 residues. Per germline, CDR1 MNHNY and CDR2 SVGAGI (reference sequence). CDR3 nucleotides: TGTGCCAGTCGGGACTGGGGCTACAAGCAGTACTTC. Its translation: CASRDWGYKQYF.

V usage is TRBV12-3 or TRBV12-4 and J usage is TRBJ2-1; 11 nucleotides line up with TRBD2. Trimming took 6 bases from V and 7 from J; bases not matched to a gene: 8. The CDR3 consists of 15 residues. The CDR3 DNA follows: TGTGCCAGCAGGGAAGGGACTAGCGGCTGGAATGAGCAGTTCTTC. It is translated as CASREGTSGWNEQFF.

This clonotype was detected only a few times. The chain has TRBV10-3 and TRBJ2-2; TRBD2 agrees at 14 bases. From germline, CDR1 is ENHRY and CDR2 SYGVKD. V trimming: 10 bases; J trimming: 7 bases; junction bases outside the gene matches: 8. CDR3 size: 15 residues. The CDR3 DNA sequence: TGTGCCAGCAGGGGACTAGCGGGAGTAGGCGGGGAGCTGTTTTTT. It translates to CASRGLAGVGGELFF.

In this sample, this clonotype turned up many times. The chain uses TRBV20-1 and TRBJ2-3; 11 nucleotides agree with TRBD2. The CDR3 is made up of 15 amino acids. The V gene's germline CDR1 is DFQATT and CDR2 SNEGSKA (reference sequence). With V trimmed by 6 bases and J by 5 bases, 10 bases remained unmatched. The CDR3 DNA is TGCAGTGCCCTGACTAGCGGGATAAGTCGAGATACGCAGTATTTT. This translates into CSALTSGISRDTQYF.

This clonotype was seen repeatedly, ten times or more. The chain is built from TRBV29-1 and TRBJ1-2, with D possibly TRBD1 on 5 matching bases. The germline V and J ends were trimmed by 4 bases and 8 bases, with 8 bases remaining between them. Germline CDR1 and CDR2: SQVTM and ANQGSEA. This CDR3 has 10 residues. In DNA, the CDR3 is TGCAGCGTTGGGGACGGGGGCTACACCTTC. This codes for CSVGDGGYTF.

At least ten counts were recorded for this clonotype. This chain joins TRBV7-2 and TRBJ2-7; D is perhaps TRBD1 (7 bases). Germline values: CDR1 SGHTA, CDR2 FQGNSA. The CDR3 sequence is 16 residues long. Trimming took 6 bases from V and 4 from J, leaving 22 bases between them. DNA of the CDR3: TGTGCCAGCAGGGATGAGGGGGGACAGAATCCTTACGAGCAGTACTTC. Its translation is CASRDEGGQNPYEQYF.

This clonotype was recorded many times. The rearrangement joins TRBV15 to TRBJ1-5, with D unclear. V dropped 5 bases and J dropped 4 bases, with 15 bases sitting between them. The V gene's germline CDR1 is LNHNV and CDR2 YYDKDF (reference sequence). The CDR3 loop spans 15 amino acids. CDR3: CATSSEGRRNQPQHF. DNA of the CDR3: TGTGCCACCAGCTCCGAAGGACGGAGGAATCAGCCCCAGCATTTT.

V gene TRBV20-1 combines with J gene TRBJ1-2; possibly TRBD1 for D (6 bases). Trimming left V 3 bases short and J 1 base short, with 21 bases between. Looked up from germline, CDR1 is DFQATT and CDR2 is SNEGSKA (reference sequence). The CDR3 length is 17 residues. In DNA form, the CDR3 reads TGCAGTGCTAGCTGGGGGGGCACACACCACTTTAACTATGGCTACACCTTC. It encodes CSASWGGTHHFNYGYTF.

The V call is TRBV20-1, the J call TRBJ2-1; 9 positions agree with TRBD2. Germline V gene data show CDR1 as DFQATT and CDR2 as SNEGSKA (reference sequence). The CDR3 is 13 amino acids. J gave up 9 bases and V 7 bases, and 10 bases lay outside the gene matches. CDR3 coding DNA: TGCAGTGGTCGCGGGAGGGTCTGCACTGAGCAGTTCTTC. Protein sequence: CSGRGRVCTEQFF.

In its sample, this clonotype was seen many times. The V and J genes are TRBV20-1 and TRBJ1-5; D not certain. The CDR3 loop spans 13 amino acids. Germline V gene data show CDR1 as DFQATT and CDR2 as SNEGSKA (reference sequence). V gave up 0 bases and J gave up 4 bases, with 7 bases separating them. This CDR3 is CSARDSVNQPQHF. The CDR3, as DNA: TGCAGTGCTAGAGATAGTGTGAATCAGCCCCAGCATTTT.

This clonotype was counted at least ten times. The V call is TRBV12-3 or TRBV12-4, the J call TRBJ2-2; D not certain. This CDR3 contains 14 residues. V dropped 6 bases and J dropped 4 bases, with 12 bases sitting between them. This CDR3 reads CASSPQVVTGELFF. CDR3 bases: TGTGCCAGCAGCCCCCAAGTCGTCACCGGGGAGCTGTTTTTT.

This clonotype was picked up many times. The V call is TRBV7-2, the J call TRBJ2-7, with D maybe TRBD1 (6 bases). V was clipped by 11 bases and J by 0 bases, with 14 bases between them. CDR1 is SGHTA and CDR2 is FQGNSA in the germline V gene. The CDR3 sequence is 13 residues long. CDR3 sequence (DNA): TGTGCCGCTATCCGGGACACCTCCTACGAGCAGTACTTC. This gives the protein CAAIRDTSYEQYF.

In its sample, this clonotype was seen a few times. V and J are TRBV7-2 and TRBJ2-5; D uncertain. Germline V CDR1 and CDR2: SGHTA, FQGNSA. V was clipped by 7 bases and J by 1 base, with 10 bases between them. The CDR3 has 13 residues. CDR3 DNA: TGTGCCAGCACCTCTACGGTCCAAGAGACCCAGTACTTC. Translation gives CASTSTVQETQYF.

The sample holds many counts of this clonotype. The V call is TRBV28, the J call TRBJ2-3, with 10 bases lining up with TRBD2. CDR3 length equals 15 residues. Trimming removed 6 bases from V and 6 bases from J; junction bases left unmatched: 9. Germline loops: CDR1 MDHEN, CDR2 SYDVKM. CDR3 region: CASRSRAGGGDTQYF. Here the CDR3 DNA reads TGTGCCAGCAGATCTCGAGCGGGAGGGGGGGATACGCAGTATTTT. The entire variable domain, with the rest obtained from reference TRBV28 and TRBJ2-3, is as follows: DVKVTQSSRYLVKRTGEKVFLECVQDMDHENMFWYRQDPGLGLRLIYFSYDVKMKEKGDIPEGYSVSREKKERFSLILESASTNQTSMYLCASRSRAGGGDTQYFGPGTRLTVL.

Ten or more counts support this clonotype. The rearrangement joins TRBV7-2 to TRBJ2-1; unclear D gene. CDR1 and CDR2 (germline): SGHTA, FQGNSA. Trimming cost V 8 bases and J 1 base, with 9 bases left between them. The CDR3 has 13 residues. CDR3 protein: CASLESSYNEQFF. In DNA, the CDR3 is TGTGCCAGCCTAGAGTCGTCCTACAATGAGCAGTTCTTC.

This clonotype was counted many times. The chain recombines TRBV4-3 with TRBJ2-7; possibly TRBD2 for D (6 bases). Trimming cost V 2 bases and J 4 bases, with 15 bases left between them. CDR3 length: 15 amino acids. Germline V lookup: CDR1 LGHNA, CDR2 YSLEER. CDR3 sequence (DNA): TGCGCCAGCAGCCAATCCCTAGGTCGGGGGTACGAGCAGTACTTC. Its protein product is CASSQSLGRGYEQYF.

This rearrangement joins TRBV18 to TRBJ1-3; 7 bases map to TRBD1. V was clipped by 5 bases and J by 0 bases; unmatched bases: 7. The germline gives CDR1 KGHSH, CDR2 LQKENI. The CDR3 has 16 amino acids. CDR3 sequence (DNA): TGTGCCAGCTCATCAGACACAGGGGCCTCTGGAAACACCATATATTTT. As protein: CASSSDTGASGNTIYF.

This clonotype occurred a few times. V and J are TRBV5-6 and TRBJ2-1, with unresolved D. Trimming stripped 0 bases from V and 8 bases from J, with 9 bases between. This CDR3 has 13 residues. Germline CDR1 is SGHDT and CDR2 is YYEEEE. The CDR3 bases are TGTGCCAGCAGCTTGGCCGTCGGGTATGAGCAGTTCTTC. Its protein product is CASSLAVGYEQFF. Complete variable domain (other parts from reference TRBV5-6 and TRBJ2-1): DAGVTQSPTHLIKTRGQQVTLRCSPKSGHDTVSWYQQALGQGPQFIFQYYEEEERQRGNFPDRFSGHQFPNYSSELNVNALLLGDSALYLCASSLAVGYEQFFGPGTRLTVL.

This clonotype has only a few counts. The chain joins TRBV7-9 to TRBJ2-5; 7 bases are a match to TRBD1. CDR1 is SEHNR and CDR2 is FQNEAQ in the germline V gene (reference sequence). The V and J ends lost 5 bases and 0 bases, in that order; junction bases with no gene match: 12. The CDR3 sequence is 17 residues long. The CDR3 reads CASSVRTGTEYQETQYF. The CDR3 DNA sequence: TGTGCCAGCAGCGTACGAACCGGGACAGAGTACCAAGAGACCCAGTACTTC.

This clonotype was counted between two and nine times. This chain links TRBV7-2 with TRBJ1-3; D not certain. Germline lookup yields CDR1 SGHTA and CDR2 FQGNSA. Trimming shortened V by 5 bases and J by 7 bases, and 6 bases separated the two germline ends. The CDR3 contains 11 residues. CDR3 loop: CASSTRNTIYF. As DNA, the CDR3 is TGTGCCAGCAGCACCCGGAACACCATATATTTT.

J is TRBJ1-3 and V is TRBV5-6; D call uncertain. The CDR3 has 19 amino acids. CDR1 and CDR2 from the germline V gene are SGHDT and YYEEEE. V was clipped by 3 bases and J by 0 bases, with 22 bases between them. Here the CDR3 reads CASSSVRGGIGLSGNTIYF. The CDR3 DNA reads TGTGCCAGCAGCTCGGTTAGAGGTGGGATCGGGCTCTCTGGAAACACCATATATTTT.

This clonotype was recorded many times. The CDR3 region has the DNA TGTGCCAGCAGTTATGGCGGGAGAGGGTACAATGAGCAGTTCTTC. Its translation: CASSYGGRGYNEQFF. The chain joins TRBV6-5 to TRBJ2-1; TRBD2 matches at 7 bases. Germline V gene data show CDR1 as MNHEY and CDR2 as SVGAGI. Trimming at V came to 3 bases and at J to 4 bases, leaving 6 bases not matched to a gene. CDR3 length equals 15 residues.

This clonotype was counted ten times or more. The genes are TRBV30 and TRBJ1-3; no clear D. The CDR3 covers 13 residues. The germline CDR1 and CDR2 sequences are GTSNPN and SVGIG (reference sequence). With 3 bases removed from V and 2 bases from J, the gap between germline ends came to 8 bases. The CDR3 protein is CAWSLSTGNTIYF. CDR3 nucleotides: TGTGCCTGGAGCTTGAGCACTGGAAACACCATATATTTT.

This clonotype was recorded many times. The chain is built from TRBV4-2 and TRBJ2-2; no clear D gene. The germline CDR1 and CDR2 sequences are LGHNA and YNFKEQ. Trimming removed 3 bases from V and 6 bases from J, with 8 bases in between. CDR3 size: 13 residues. Written as DNA, the CDR3 is TGTGCCAGCAGCCATGACAAGTCCGGGGAGCTGTTTTTT. Translating gives CASSHDKSGELFF.

The chain is built from TRBV7-2 and TRBJ1-2; 10 nucleotides line up with TRBD1. Germline CDR1 reads SGHTA; CDR2 reads FQGNSA. V gave up 8 bases and J gave up 4 bases; unmatched junction bases: 4. This CDR3 contains 13 residues. CDR3 DNA: TGTGCCAGCTCCGGACAGGGGGTCTATGGCTACACCTTC. Its protein product is CASSGQGVYGYTF.

This clonotype has a count of ten or more. This sequence joins TRBV18 and TRBJ1-4; 8 bases fit TRBD1. Germline trimming cut 0 bases from V and 3 bases from J; bases unmatched to any gene: 0. Per germline, CDR1 KGHSH and CDR2 LQKENI. This CDR3 is 15 amino acids long. The CDR3 spells CASSPPGQANEKLFF. DNA of the CDR3: TGTGCCAGCTCACCACCGGGACAGGCTAATGAAAAACTGTTTTTT.

This clonotype was seen at least ten times. The chain links TRBV20-1 to TRBJ1-4; D remains ambiguous. The V end lost 4 bases, the J end lost 5 bases, and 14 bases lay between the germline ends. This CDR3 is built from 14 residues. CDR1 DFQATT and CDR2 SNEGSKA come from the germline V gene (reference sequence). CDR3 sequence (DNA): TGCAGTGCTAAATCGGCGACGGGGAATGAAAAACTGTTTTTT. Translation gives CSAKSATGNEKLFF.

This clonotype was seen many times. The chain uses TRBV15 and TRBJ2-2, with D uncertain. This CDR3 contains 13 residues. V lost 5 bases to trimming and J lost 9 bases, with 13 bases between them. Germline V gene sequence: CDR1 LNHNV, CDR2 YYDKDF (reference sequence). CDR3 in DNA: TGTGCCACCAGCGGGTCCTTTGCCAGGGAGCTGTTTTTT. Its translation: CATSGSFARELFF. The entire variable domain, with the rest obtained from reference TRBV15 and TRBJ2-2, is as follows: DAMVIQNPRYQVTQFGKPVTLSCSQTLNHNVMYWYQQKSSQAPKLLFHYYDKDFNNEADTPDNFQSRRPNTSFCFLDIRSPGLGDTAMYLCATSGSFARELFFGEGSRLTVL.

This clonotype came up many times. The chain is built from TRBV3-1 and TRBJ2-3, with D hard to call. Germline V gene lookup returns CDR1 LGHDT and CDR2 YNNKEL (reference sequence). This CDR3 spans 14 amino acids. Trimming shortened V by 0 bases and J by 5 bases, and 9 bases separated the two germline ends. CDR3 loop: CASSQDTRGDTQYF. The CDR3 DNA is TGTGCCAGCAGCCAAGATACTCGCGGAGATACGCAGTATTTT.